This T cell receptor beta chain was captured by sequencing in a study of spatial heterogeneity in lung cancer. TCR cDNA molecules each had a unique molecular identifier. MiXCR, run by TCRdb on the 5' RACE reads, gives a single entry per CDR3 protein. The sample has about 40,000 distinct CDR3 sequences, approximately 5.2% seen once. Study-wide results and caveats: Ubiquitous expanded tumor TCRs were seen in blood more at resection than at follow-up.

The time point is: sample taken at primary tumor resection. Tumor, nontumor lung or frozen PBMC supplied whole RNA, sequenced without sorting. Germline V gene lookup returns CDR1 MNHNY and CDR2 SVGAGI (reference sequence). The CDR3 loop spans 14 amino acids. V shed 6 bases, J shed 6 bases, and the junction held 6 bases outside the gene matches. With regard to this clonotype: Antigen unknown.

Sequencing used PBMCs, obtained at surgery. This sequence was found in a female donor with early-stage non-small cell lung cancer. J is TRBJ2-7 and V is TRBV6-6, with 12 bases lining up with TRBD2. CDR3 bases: TGTGCCAGCAGCAAATCTAGCGGGGGGGCCGAGCAGTACTTC. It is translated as CASSKSSGGAEQYF.